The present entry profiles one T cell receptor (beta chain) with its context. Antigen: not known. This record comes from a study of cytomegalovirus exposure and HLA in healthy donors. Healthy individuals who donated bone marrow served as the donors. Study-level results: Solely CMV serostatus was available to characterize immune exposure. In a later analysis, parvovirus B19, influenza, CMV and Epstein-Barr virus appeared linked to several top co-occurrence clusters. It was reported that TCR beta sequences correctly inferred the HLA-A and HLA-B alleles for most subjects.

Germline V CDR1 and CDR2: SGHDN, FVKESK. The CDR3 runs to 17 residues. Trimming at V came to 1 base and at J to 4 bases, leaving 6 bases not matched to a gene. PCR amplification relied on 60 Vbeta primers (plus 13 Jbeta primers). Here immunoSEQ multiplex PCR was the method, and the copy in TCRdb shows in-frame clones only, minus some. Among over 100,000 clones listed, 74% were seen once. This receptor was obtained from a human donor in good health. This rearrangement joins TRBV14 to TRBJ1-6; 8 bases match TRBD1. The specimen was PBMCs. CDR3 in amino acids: CASSQGLRTGYNSPLHF. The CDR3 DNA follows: TGTGCCAGCAGCCAAGGTCTAAGGACAGGGTATAATTCACCCCTCCACTTT.